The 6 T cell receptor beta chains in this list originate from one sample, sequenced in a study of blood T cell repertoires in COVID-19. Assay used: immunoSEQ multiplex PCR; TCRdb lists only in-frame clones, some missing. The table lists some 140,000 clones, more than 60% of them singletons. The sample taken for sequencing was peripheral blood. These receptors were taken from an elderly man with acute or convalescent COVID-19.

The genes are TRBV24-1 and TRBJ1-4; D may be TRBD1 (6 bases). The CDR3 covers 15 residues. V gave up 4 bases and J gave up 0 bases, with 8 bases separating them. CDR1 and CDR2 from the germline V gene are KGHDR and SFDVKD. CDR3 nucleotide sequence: TGTGCCACCAGTGACCGGACAGCAACTAATGAAAAACTGTTTTTT. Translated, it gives CATSDRTATNEKLFF.

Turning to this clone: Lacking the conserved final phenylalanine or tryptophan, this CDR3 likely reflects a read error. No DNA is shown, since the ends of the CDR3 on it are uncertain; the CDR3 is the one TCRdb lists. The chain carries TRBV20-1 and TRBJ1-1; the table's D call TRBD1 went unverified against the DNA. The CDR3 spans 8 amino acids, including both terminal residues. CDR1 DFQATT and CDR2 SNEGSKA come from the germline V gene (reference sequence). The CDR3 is CSARDGPL.

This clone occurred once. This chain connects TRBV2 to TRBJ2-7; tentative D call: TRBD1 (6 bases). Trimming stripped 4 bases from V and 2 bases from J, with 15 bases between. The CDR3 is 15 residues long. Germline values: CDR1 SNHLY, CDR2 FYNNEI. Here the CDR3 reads CASSGGRGDAYEQYF. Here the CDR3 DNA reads TGTGCCAGCAGTGGCGGCAGGGGAGATGCCTACGAGCAGTACTTC.

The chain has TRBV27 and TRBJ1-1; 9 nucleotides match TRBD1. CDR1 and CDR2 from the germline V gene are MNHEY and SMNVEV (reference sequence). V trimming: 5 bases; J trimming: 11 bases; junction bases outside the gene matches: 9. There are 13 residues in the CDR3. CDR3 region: CASSPSTGGQAFF. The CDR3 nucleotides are TGTGCCAGCAGTCCGTCGACAGGGGGGCAGGCTTTCTTT.

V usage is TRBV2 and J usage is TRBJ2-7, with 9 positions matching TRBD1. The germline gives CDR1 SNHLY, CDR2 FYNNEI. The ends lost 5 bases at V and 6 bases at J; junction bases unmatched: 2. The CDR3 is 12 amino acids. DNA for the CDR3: TGTGCCAGCAGTACGACAGGGGGCGAGCAGTACTTC. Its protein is CASSTTGGEQYF.

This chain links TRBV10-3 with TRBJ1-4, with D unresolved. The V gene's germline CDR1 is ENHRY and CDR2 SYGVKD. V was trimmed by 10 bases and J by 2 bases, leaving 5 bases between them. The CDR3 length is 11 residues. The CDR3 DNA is TGTGCCACGCGGACTAATGAAAAACTGTTTTTT. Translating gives CATRTNEKLFF.